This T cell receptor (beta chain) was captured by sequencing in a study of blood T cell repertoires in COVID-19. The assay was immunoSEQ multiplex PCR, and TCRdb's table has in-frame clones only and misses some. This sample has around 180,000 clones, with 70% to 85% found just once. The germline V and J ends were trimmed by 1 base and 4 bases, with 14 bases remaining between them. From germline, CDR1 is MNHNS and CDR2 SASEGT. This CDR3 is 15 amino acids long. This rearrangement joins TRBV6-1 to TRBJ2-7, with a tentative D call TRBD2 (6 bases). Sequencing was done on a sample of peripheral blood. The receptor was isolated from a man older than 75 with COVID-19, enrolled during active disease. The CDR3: CASSEGRAPTYEQYF. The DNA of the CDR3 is TGTGCCAGCAGTGAAGGGAGGGCCCCCACATACGAGCAGTACTTC.